This note documents a single T cell receptor beta chain sequence. Its antigen is as yet unknown. This sample was taken from a study of cytomegalovirus exposure and HLA in healthy donors. Findings and limits, study-wide: Earlier findings revealed that most TCR beta V segments proved productive either about 90% or about 30% of the time. Reportedly, a later analysis found an Asian-associated ancestry cluster had fewer N-insertions than the roughly 670-donor mean.

Vbeta (60) and Jbeta (13) primers were used in the PCR. Repertoires were generated with immunoSEQ multiplex PCR, while TCRdb's copy carries only in-frame clones and drops some. The sample has some 150,000 clones; around 80% are singletons. Germline loops: CDR1 MNHEY, CDR2 SVGAGI. The CDR3 extends over 14 amino acids. Trimming pared 5 bases from V and 1 base from J, leaving 11 bases between. The source is a man aged 35 to 55 in good health and CMV-seronegative. The sequenced sample was PBMCs. The rearrangement joins TRBV6-5 to TRBJ1-1, with D unresolved. Here the CDR3 reads CASSRAPGNTEAFF. For the CDR3, the DNA is TGTGCCAGCAGTAGAGCCCCGGGGAACACTGAAGCTTTCTTT.